Sequencing of this T cell receptor (beta chain) was carried out in a study of T-cell reconstitution after alpha-beta-depleted transplantation in children. This clonotype came up many times. The germline V gene has CDR1 MNHNS and CDR2 SASEGT. The CDR3 runs to 16 residues. V was pared by 6 bases and J by 6 bases, with 12 bases of the junction left unmatched. Library preparation (for TCRbeta) was performed with unique molecular identifiers. TCRdb processed the PCR reads anew with MiXCR; each CDR3 protein has one entry. The sample lists approximately 250,000 distinct CDR3 sequences, around 9.7% occurring once.

V is TRBV6-1 and J is TRBJ1-5, with 9 nucleotides matching TRBD1. This sample comprised PBMCs from the stem cell graft donor, obtained from the stem cell graft. The receptor's source is a human donor who donated a stem cell graft to a child with SCID. The CDR3 DNA reads TGTGCCAGCAGCCCCAAGAACAGGGGGCTGACTCAGCCCCAGCATTTT. It codes for CASSPKNRGLTQPQHF.